Below, one T cell receptor beta chain is given with its context. The antigen is unknown. Germline-derived CDR1 and CDR2 are SGHTS and YDEGEE. The CDR3 consists of 18 residues. The V and J ends lost 3 bases and 2 bases, in that order; junction bases with no gene match: 7. PCR involved 60 Vbeta and 13 Jbeta primers. Some clones are missing from TCRdb's copy, which holds only in-frame ones; the method was immunoSEQ multiplex PCR. The sample consists of around 190,000 clones, about 80% of them appearing once. The sample comes from a study of cytomegalovirus exposure and HLA in healthy donors. General study points: Accounts indicate the classifier identified cytomegalovirus status with strong specificity and sensitivity. Most TCR sequences were seen very rarely across donors, but some public TCRs occurred in many. The authors listed some 160 TCR beta chains as cytomegalovirus-associated.

What was sequenced was PBMCs. The TCR originated in a woman aged 40 to 50 in good health and CMV-seronegative. The V and J genes are TRBV5-8 and TRBJ2-6, with 11 nucleotides matching TRBD1. This chain's CDR3 is CASSSLRTGGTGANVLTF. CDR3 in DNA: TGTGCCAGCAGCTCACTGAGGACAGGGGGCACTGGGGCCAACGTCCTGACTTTC.